The entry below describes one TCR beta chain. The second PCR ran roughly 6 to 11 cycles with a sample-barcoded 5' primer and J-beta primers. TCRdb recomputed calls from the 5' RACE reads with MiXCR, one row per CDR3 protein. The sample yields around 800,000 distinct CDR3 sequences, more than 25% seen once. This record comes from a study of blood T cells in healthy people across ages. CDR3 length: 14 residues. The V gene's germline CDR1 is SQVTM and CDR2 ANQGSEA. This sample also appeared in a second study, on T cells of mothers and their children.

The source of this sequence is a boy aged 5-17 years in good health. The chain has TRBV29-1 and TRBJ2-5; maybe TRBD2 (6 bases). The DNA matches TRBJ2-7 better at its end, which makes the J call doubtful. Sequencing was done on a sample of blood. In DNA, the CDR3 is TGCAGCGTTGAGGGGGGAGGAACATCCTACGAGCAGTACTTC. Translation gives CSVEGGGTSYEQYF.